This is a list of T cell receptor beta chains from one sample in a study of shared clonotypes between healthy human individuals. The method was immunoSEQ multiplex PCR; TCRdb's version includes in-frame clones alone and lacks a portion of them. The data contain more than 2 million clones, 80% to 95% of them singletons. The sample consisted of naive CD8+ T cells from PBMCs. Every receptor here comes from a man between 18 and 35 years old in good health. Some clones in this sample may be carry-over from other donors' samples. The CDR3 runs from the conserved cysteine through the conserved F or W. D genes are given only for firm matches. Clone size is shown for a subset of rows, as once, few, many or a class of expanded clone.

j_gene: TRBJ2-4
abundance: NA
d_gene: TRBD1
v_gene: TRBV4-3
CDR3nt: TGCGCCAGCAGCCAAGATGGGACAGGGGGCAACATTCAGTACTTC
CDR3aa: CASSQDGTGGNIQYF

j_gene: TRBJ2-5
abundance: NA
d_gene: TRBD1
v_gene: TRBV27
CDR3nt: TGTGCCAGCACGGCCCGGGACAGGGAAGAGACCCAGTACTTC
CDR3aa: CASTARDREETQYF

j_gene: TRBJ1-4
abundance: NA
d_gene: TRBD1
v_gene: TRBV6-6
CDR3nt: TGTGCCAGCAGTTCTAGGGGGCCGGGGGAAAAACTGTTTTTT
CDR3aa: CASSSRGPGEKLFF

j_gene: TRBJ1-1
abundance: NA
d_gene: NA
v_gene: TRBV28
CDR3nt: TGTGCCAGCAGTTCTGACAGGCGGAACACTGAAGCTTTCTTT
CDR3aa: CASSSDRRNTEAFF

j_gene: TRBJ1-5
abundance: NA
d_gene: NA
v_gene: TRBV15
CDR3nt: TGTGCCACCAGCAGAGATGGGTCTAATCAGCCCCAGCATTTT
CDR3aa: CATSRDGSNQPQHF

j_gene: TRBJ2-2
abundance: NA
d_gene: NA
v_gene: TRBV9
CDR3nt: TGTGCCAGCAGCCTCCCCCAGGGGTTGGGTACCGGGGAGCTGTTTTTT
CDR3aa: CASSLPQGLGTGELFF

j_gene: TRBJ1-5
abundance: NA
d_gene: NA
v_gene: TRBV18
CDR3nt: TGTGCCAGCTCGGAACCTGGAAGCAATCAGCCCCAGCATTTT
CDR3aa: CASSEPGSNQPQHF

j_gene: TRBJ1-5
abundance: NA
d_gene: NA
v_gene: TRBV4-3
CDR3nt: TGCGCCAGCAGCCGACGCCTCGGGGGTCAGCCCCAGCATTTT
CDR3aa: CASSRRLGGQPQHF

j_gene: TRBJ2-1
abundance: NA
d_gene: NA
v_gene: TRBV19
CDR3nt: TGTGCCAGTACCACCTCCGATACAGGGCACAATGAGCAGTTCTTC
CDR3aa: CASTTSDTGHNEQFF

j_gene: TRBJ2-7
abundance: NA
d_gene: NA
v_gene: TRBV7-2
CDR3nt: TGTGCCAGCAGCTTATACCCGGATGGGGGCAGAAGCTCCTACGAGCAGTACTTC
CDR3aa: CASSLYPDGGRSSYEQYF

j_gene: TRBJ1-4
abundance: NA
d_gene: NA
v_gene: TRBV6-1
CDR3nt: TGTGCCAGCAGTGAGTGGTCCCCGGTGGAACTGTTTTTT
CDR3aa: CASSEWSPVELFF

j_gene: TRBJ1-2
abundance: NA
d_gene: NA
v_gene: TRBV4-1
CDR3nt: TGCGCCAGCAGCCAAGGGCCGACAGGAACTAACTATGGCTACACCTTC
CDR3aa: CASSQGPTGTNYGYTF

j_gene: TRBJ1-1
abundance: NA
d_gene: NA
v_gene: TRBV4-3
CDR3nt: TGCGCCAGCAGCCAAGGACTGGTAGAGGGCCACACTGAAGCTTTCTTT
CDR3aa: CASSQGLVEGHTEAFF

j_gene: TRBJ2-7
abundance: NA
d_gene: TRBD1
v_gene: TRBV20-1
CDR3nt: TGCAGTGCATGGGACAGGGACGAGCAGTACTTC
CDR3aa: CSAWDRDEQYF

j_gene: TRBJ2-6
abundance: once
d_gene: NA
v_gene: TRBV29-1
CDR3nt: TGCAGCGTTGAAGCTTGGGTCTCTGGGGCCAACGTCCTGACTTTC
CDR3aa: CSVEAWVSGANVLTF

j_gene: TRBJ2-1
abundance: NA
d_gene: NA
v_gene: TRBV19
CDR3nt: TGTGCCAGTGCAGATAGTGGCTCCTACAATGAGCAGTTCTTC
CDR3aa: CASADSGSYNEQFF

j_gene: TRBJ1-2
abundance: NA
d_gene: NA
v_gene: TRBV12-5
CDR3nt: TGTGCTAGTGGTTTGGGCAAGTATGGCTACACCTTC
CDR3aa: CASGLGKYGYTF

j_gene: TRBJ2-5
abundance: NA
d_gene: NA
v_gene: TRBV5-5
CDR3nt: TGTGCCAGCAGCCCCCGGACCCTCCAAGAGACCCAGTACTTC
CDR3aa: CASSPRTLQETQYF

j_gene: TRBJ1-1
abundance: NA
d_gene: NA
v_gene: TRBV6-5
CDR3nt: TGTGCCAGCAGGGTGAACACTGAAGCTTTCTTT
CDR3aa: CASRVNTEAFF

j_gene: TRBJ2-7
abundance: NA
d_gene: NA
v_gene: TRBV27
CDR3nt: TGTGCCAGCAGTCCGCCGGGACCTGAGATCGCCTTC
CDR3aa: CASSPPGPEIAF

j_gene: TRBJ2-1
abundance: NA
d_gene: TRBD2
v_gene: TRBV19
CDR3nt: TGTGCCAGTAGTATAGGTGCTAGCGGGTTCTACAATGAGCAGTTCTTC
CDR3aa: CASSIGASGFYNEQFF

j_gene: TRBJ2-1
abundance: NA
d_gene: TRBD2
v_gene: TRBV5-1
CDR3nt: TGCGCCAGCAGCAATGTCGGGGGAGGGTCCTACAATGAGCAGTTCTTC
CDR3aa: CASSNVGGGSYNEQFF

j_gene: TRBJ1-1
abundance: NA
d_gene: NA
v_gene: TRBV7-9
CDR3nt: TGTGCCAGCAGCTTAGCGGGACGGGGCACTGAAGCTTTCTTT
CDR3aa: CASSLAGRGTEAFF

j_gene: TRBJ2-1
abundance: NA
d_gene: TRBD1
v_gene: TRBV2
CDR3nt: TGTGCCAGCAACCCCGAGGGGGCTGAGCAGTTCTTC
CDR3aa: CASNPEGAEQFF

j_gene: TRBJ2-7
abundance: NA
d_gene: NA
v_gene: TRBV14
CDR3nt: TGTGCCAGCAGCCAAGGAGGGTGGCCTGGCGGGTTGTCCTACGAGCAGTACTTC
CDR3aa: CASSQGGWPGGLSYEQYF

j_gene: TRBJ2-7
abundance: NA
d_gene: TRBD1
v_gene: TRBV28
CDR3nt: TGTGCCAGCAGTTTAATGAGACAGGGTTACGAGCAGTACTTC
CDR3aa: CASSLMRQGYEQYF

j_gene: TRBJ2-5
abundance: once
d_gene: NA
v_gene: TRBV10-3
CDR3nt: TGTGCCATCAGTGAAAGGGCAGGGGTCAAAAAACCACAAGAGACCCAGTACTTC
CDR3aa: CAISERAGVKKPQETQYF

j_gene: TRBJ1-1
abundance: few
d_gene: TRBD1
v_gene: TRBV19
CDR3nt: TGTGCCAGTAGTAAGGGACAGGGAAACACTGAAGCTTTCTTT
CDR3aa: CASSKGQGNTEAFF

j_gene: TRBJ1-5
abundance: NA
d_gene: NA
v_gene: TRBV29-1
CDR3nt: TGCAGCGTTGAATTCCTGGGGCAGGGGCATAGCAATCAGCCCCAGCATTTT
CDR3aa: CSVEFLGQGHSNQPQHF

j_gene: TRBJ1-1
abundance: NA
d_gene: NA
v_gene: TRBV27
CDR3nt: TGTGCCAGCAGTCTCAGGGTTGGCACTGAAGCTTTCTTT
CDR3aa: CASSLRVGTEAFF

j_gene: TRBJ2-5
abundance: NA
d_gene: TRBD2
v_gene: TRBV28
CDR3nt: TGTGCCAGCGCGGGAGGCCAAGAGACCCAGTACTTC
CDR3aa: CASAGGQETQYF

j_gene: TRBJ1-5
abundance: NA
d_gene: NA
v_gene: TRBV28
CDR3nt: TGTGCCAGCGAACAGCAGAGGAGGCTTTATAGCAATCAGCCCCAGCATTTT
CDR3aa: CASEQQRRLYSNQPQHF

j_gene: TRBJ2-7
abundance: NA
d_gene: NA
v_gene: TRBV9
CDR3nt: TGTGCCAGCAGCGTAGGTGGTAGCCGAACCTACGAGCAGTACTTC
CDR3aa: CASSVGGSRTYEQYF

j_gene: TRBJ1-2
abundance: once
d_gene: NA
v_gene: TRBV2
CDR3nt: TGTGCCAGCAGAGGGGCTCTCTCCTATGGCTACACCTTC
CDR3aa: CASRGALSYGYTF

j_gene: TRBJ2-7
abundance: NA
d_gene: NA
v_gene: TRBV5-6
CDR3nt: TGTGCCAGCAGCTTGAGGGGTTGGGGGCACGAGCAGTACTTC
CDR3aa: CASSLRGWGHEQYF

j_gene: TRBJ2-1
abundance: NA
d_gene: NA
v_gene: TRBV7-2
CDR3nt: TGTGCCAGCAGCTTAGGAGTCTGGGGGTATGGAAGGGACGGTGAGCAGTTCTTC
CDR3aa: CASSLGVWGYGRDGEQFF

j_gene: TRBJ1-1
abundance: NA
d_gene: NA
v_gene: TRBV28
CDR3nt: TGTGCCAGCAGTTTAGTGACTAACACTGAAGCTTTCTTT
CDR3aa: CASSLVTNTEAFF

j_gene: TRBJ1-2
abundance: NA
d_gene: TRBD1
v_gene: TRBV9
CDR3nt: TGTGCCAGCAGCCCGGGGACAGCCTATGGCTACACCTTC
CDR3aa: CASSPGTAYGYTF

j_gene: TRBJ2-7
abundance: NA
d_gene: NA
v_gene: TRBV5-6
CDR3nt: TGTGCCAGCAGCGGGGGGACCCGATACGAGCAGTACTTC
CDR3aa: CASSGGTRYEQYF

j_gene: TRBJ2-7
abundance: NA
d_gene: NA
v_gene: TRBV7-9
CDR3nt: TGTGCCAGCAGCTTAGCTATAGAGAGATCCTACGAGCAGTACTTC
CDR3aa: CASSLAIERSYEQYF

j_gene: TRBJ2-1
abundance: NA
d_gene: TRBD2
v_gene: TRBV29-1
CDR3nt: TGCAGCGTTGAATATGCGATGGTAGCGGGGCGATACAATGAGCAGTTCTTC
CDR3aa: CSVEYAMVAGRYNEQFF

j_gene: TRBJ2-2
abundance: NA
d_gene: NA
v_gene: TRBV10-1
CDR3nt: TGCGCCAGCAGTGAAAGAACAGGACCGGCCGGGGAGCTGTTTTTT
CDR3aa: CASSERTGPAGELFF

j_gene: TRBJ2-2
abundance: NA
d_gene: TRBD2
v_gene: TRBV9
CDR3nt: TGTGCCAGCAGCGTAGGCGGGGGGAACACCGGGGAGCTGTTTTTT
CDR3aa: CASSVGGGNTGELFF